The next 3 T cell receptor beta chains were all read from a single sample in a study of cytomegalovirus exposure and HLA in healthy donors. Measured with immunoSEQ multiplex PCR; TCRdb has only the in-frame clones, and not every one. The sample gives around 150,000 clones, around four fifths of which show up once; 2% to 2.5% is in the top ten. The sequencing input was PBMCs. The receptors were gathered from a man younger than 40 in good health and CMV-seropositive.

The V gene is TRBV18, the J gene TRBJ1-4; 9 bases fit TRBD1. The CDR3 covers 14 residues. CDR1 KGHSH and CDR2 LQKENI come from the germline V gene. V dropped 7 bases and J dropped 4; count of bases not matched to a gene: 4. CDR3 protein: CASWADRGNEKLFF. The CDR3 DNA reads TGTGCCAGCTGGGCGGACAGGGGTAATGAAAAACTGTTTTTT.

CDR3 coding DNA: TGTGCCAGCAGCGGACTAGCGGGACGCCTCTACAATGAGCAGTTCTTC. Its translation is CASSGLAGRLYNEQFF. The chain employs TRBV7-2 and TRBJ2-1; 12 bases match TRBD2. The germline V gene encodes CDR1 SGHTA and CDR2 FQGNSA. With 5 bases clipped from V and 3 bases from J, the junction kept 5 bases outside the gene matches. The CDR3 loop spans 16 amino acids.

This clone has only one observation. The chain combines TRBV7-8 with TRBJ2-3; a possible D gene is TRBD2 (5 bases). The germline CDR1 and CDR2 sequences are SGHVS and FQNEAQ. V lost 2 bases, J lost 4 bases, and 13 bases lay in between. The CDR3 runs to 15 residues. The CDR3 DNA follows: TGTGCCAGCAGCTTAAGGCTAGCAAGCGCAGATACGCAGTATTTT. Translation gives CASSLRLASADTQYF.